The clone carrying this T cell receptor (beta chain) has only a few counts. Its antigen is not known. The data were obtained in a study of beta chain features in type 1 diabetes. Study outcomes and limitations: There was a moderate but significant shortening of TCRB CDR3s in all four CD4+ subsets of Type 1 diabetes patients.

The CDR3 totals 15 residues. In germline, CDR1 is KGHSH, CDR2 LQKENI. V lost 3 bases to trimming and J lost 1 base; unmatched junction nucleotides: 4. cDNA synthesis used the whole RNA isolate, giving expressed TCRB sequences. Method: immunoSEQ multiplex PCR; TCRdb's copy keeps in-frame clones and lacks some. This table holds 500,000 to 800,000 clones, around 12% found once. This receptor was obtained from a man aged 25 to 45 with type 1 diabetes. Material: naive CD4+ T cells from blood. The rearrangement links TRBV18 to TRBJ2-7; 9 bases are shared with TRBD1. The CDR3 coding sequence is TGTGCCAGCTCACCGAAGGACAGGGGTTCCTACGAGCAGTACTTC. This translates into CASSPKDRGSYEQYF.